Given below is one TCR beta chain in context. At one of its ends the junction is not consistent with the germline gene, which may arise from a read error. This CDR3 has 15 residues. Germline-derived CDR1 and CDR2 are SSHAT and FNYEAQ (reference sequence). One entry per CDR3 protein results from TCRdb running MiXCR on the RACE reads. This sample has 180,000 or so distinct CDR3 sequences; approximately 20% occur once, and the top ten carry about 6.7%. The time point denotes: patch test 1, 2 weeks after DPC sensitization. Treatment: therapeutic diphenylcyclopropenone sensitization with weekly scalp DPC. Each donor was an alopecia patient between 18 and 70 years of age who qualified for DPC. The data stem from a study of human T cells and chemical hapten exposure.

The specimen comprised whole blood, sampled in connection with sensitization to the hapten diphenylcyclopropenone (DPC). The TCR sequence derives from a woman in her 50s with alopecia areata. Some clones in this sample may be carry-over from other donors' samples. The chain is built from TRBV7-7 and TRBJ2-5; 7 nucleotides line up with TRBD1. The DNA of the CDR3 is TGTGCTAGCAGCTTAGCAAAACAGGGGATAGAGACCCAGTACTTC. This gives the protein CASSLAKQGIETQYF.